The source of this TCR beta chain is a study of blood T cell repertoires in COVID-19. On the study more broadly: COVID-19 samples, acute and convalescent, were from the United States, Italy and Spain. T cells, B-cell-depleted T cells, or PBMCs provided the cDNA or gDNA that served as material.

Authors' processing steps: Counts of nucleated cells, estimated from reference gene primer amplification, were obtained. Assay: immunoSEQ multiplex PCR; the TCRdb copy retains only in-frame clones and omits some. That table gives V, J and clone size, and the DNA gave D and trimming. This table has 86,000 or so clones, around 80% appearing once. This clone was observed a few times. Germline V gene sequence: CDR1 KGHSH, CDR2 LQKENI. V was cut by 4 bases and J by 8 bases, with 24 bases left in between. The CDR3 covers 17 residues. The sequence came from a woman older than 75 with acute or convalescent COVID-19. Sequenced input: peripheral blood. The genes are TRBV18 and TRBJ2-1, with a weak D call TRBD1 (6 bases). The CDR3 DNA reads as TGTGCCAGCTCACAAGGACAGATGAGGGGAAGTACCGATGAGCAGTTCTTC. Protein: CASSQGQMRGSTDEQFF.